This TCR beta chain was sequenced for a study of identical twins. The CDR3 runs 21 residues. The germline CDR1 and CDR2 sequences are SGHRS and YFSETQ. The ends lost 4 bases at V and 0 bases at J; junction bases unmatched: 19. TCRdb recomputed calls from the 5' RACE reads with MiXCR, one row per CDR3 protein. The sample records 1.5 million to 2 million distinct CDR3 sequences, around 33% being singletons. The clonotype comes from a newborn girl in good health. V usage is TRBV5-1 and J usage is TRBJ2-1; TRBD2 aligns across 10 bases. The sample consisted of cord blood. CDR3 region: CASSTRGMVSGGLSSYNEQFF. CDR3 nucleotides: TGCGCCAGCAGCACCCGAGGGATGGTTAGCGGGGGGTTAAGCTCCTACAATGAGCAGTTCTTC.